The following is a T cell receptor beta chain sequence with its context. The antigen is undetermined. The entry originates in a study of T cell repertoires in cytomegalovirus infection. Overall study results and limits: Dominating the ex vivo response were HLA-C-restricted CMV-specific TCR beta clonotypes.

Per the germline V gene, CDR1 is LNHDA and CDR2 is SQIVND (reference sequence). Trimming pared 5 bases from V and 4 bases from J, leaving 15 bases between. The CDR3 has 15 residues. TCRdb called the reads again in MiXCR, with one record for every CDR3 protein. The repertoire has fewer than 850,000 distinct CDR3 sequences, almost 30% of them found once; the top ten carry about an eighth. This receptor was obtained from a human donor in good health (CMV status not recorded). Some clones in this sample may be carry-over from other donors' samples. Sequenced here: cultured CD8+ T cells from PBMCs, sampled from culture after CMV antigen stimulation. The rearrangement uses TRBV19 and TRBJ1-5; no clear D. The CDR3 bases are TGTGCCAGTAGTCCCCCCCCTCGGGTTAATCAGCCCCAGCATTTT. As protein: CASSPPPRVNQPQHF. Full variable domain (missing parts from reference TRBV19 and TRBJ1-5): DGGITQSPKYLFRKEGQNVTLSCEQNLNHDAMYWYRQDPGQGLRLIYYSQIVNDFQKGDIAEGYSVSREKKESFPLTVTSAQKNPTAFYLCASSPPPRVNQPQHFGDGTRLSIL.